Shown below are 12 T cell receptor beta chains from a single sample sequenced in a study of vaccination and CD4 T cells after COVID-19. These receptors have no known antigen. Sequenced with the Oncomine TCR Beta short-read assay was DNA taken from cultured CD4+ T cells. TCRdb fed the PCR reads into MiXCR, producing one record per CDR3 protein. The sample has approximately 18,000 distinct CDR3 sequences, more than 40% seen once. Specified treatment: roughly 10-day PBMC culture with coronavirus spike peptide pools or control peptides (ViraFEST assay). Source: CD4+ T cells from blood, cultured in vitro, taken after SARS-CoV-2 vaccination. Receptor source: a human donor who had recovered from COVID-19.

This clonotype was picked up a small number of times. The chain joins TRBV6-1 to TRBJ2-5, with a possible D match to TRBD1 (5 bases). The CDR3 contains 14 residues. Trimming pared 6 bases from V and 2 bases from J, leaving 13 bases between. Germline values: CDR1 MNHNS, CDR2 SASEGT. The CDR3 DNA reads TGTGCCAGCAGGGGGCACAGTAAACAAGAGACCCAGTACTTC. Amino acid sequence: CASRGHSKQETQYF.

Worth noting for this clonotype: A read error may produce the germline difference seen at one junction end. The chain joins TRBV30 to TRBJ1-2; D may be TRBD1 (6 bases). Germline V gene data show CDR1 as GTSNPN and CDR2 as SVGIG (reference sequence). This CDR3 comprises 14 residues. The CDR3 protein is CAWSWTANGSGHTF. In DNA, the CDR3 is TGTGCCTGGAGTTGGACAGCGAATGGATCTGGCCACACCTTC.

Sample share makes this clonotype medium-sized. This chain joins TRBV7-2 and TRBJ2-1; 11 nucleotides align to TRBD2. The CDR3 is made up of 15 amino acids. V was clipped by 5 bases and J by 4 bases; unmatched bases: 4. The germline V gene has CDR1 SGHTA and CDR2 FQGNSA. The CDR3 reads CASSQGLAEYNEQFF. The CDR3 DNA reads as TGTGCCAGCAGCCAGGGACTAGCGGAGTACAATGAGCAGTTCTTC.

In this sample, this clonotype turned up once. This rearrangement joins TRBV6-2 or TRBV6-3 to TRBJ1-5; TRBD1 might be the D (6 bases). CDR1 MNHEY and CDR2 SVGEGT come from the germline V gene. Trimming shortened V by 4 bases and J by 1 base, and 20 bases separated the two germline ends. The CDR3 has 18 residues. Written as DNA, the CDR3 is TGTGCCAGCAGTTCAGGGGCCCCCTTTATGGGAAGCAATCAGCCCCAGCATTTT. As protein: CASSSGAPFMGSNQPQHF.

A remark on this clonotype: The junction and the germline gene differ at one end; a read error may be behind it. The chain joins TRBV6-1 to TRBJ1-1; D is possibly TRBD1 (6 bases). In germline, CDR1 is MNHNS, CDR2 SASEGT. This CDR3 region has 12 residues. The CDR3 is CASSGGGTGAFF. The CDR3 DNA reads as TGTGCCAGCAGTGGAGGGGGGACTGGAGCTTTCTTT.

CDR3: CASSLVTGGSYEQYF. The CDR3 DNA follows: TGCGCCAGCAGCTTGGTTACAGGGGGATCCTACGAGCAGTACTTC. This sequence joins TRBV5-1 and TRBJ2-7, with 8 bases that match TRBD1. Germline CDR1 SGHRS, CDR2 YFSETQ. The CDR3 consists of 15 residues. Trimming at V came to 0 bases and at J to 1 base, leaving 3 bases not matched to a gene.

The V call is TRBV18, the J call TRBJ2-1; perhaps TRBD1 as D (5 bases). V shed 2 bases and J shed 4 bases, with 6 bases lying between them. Per the germline V gene, CDR1 is KGHSH and CDR2 is LQKENI. CDR3 length equals 13 residues. This chain's CDR3 is CASSPDRYNEQFF. In DNA, the CDR3 is TGTGCCAGCTCACCAGACAGATACAATGAGCAGTTCTTC. Supplemented by reference TRBV18 and TRBJ2-1, the full variable domain reads NAGVMQNPRHLVRRRGQEARLRCSPMKGHSHVYWYRQLPEEGLKFMVYLQKENIIDESGMPKERFSAEFPKEGPSILRIQQVVRGDSAAYFCASSPDRYNEQFFGPGTRLTVL.

This clonotype appeared a single time. The chain is built from TRBV29-1 and TRBJ2-3, with D perhaps matching TRBD2 (6 bases). This CDR3 region has 16 residues. Germline CDR1 is SQVTM and CDR2 is ANQGSEA. Trimming cost V 4 bases and J 0 bases, with 17 bases left between them. The CDR3 sequence: CSVVGTLAASTDTQYF. DNA for the CDR3: TGCAGCGTTGTGGGGACCTTAGCGGCTAGCACAGATACGCAGTATTTT.

The chain couples TRBV2 to TRBJ1-5; D unresolved. Trimming pared 7 bases from V and 3 bases from J, leaving 13 bases between. CDR3 length: 14 amino acids. In germline, CDR1 is SNHLY, CDR2 FYNNEI. The CDR3 loop reads CASMRSQNNQPQHF. DNA for the CDR3: TGTGCCAGCATGAGGTCACAGAACAATCAGCCCCAGCATTTT.

Relative to its sample, this clonotype is medium-sized. The rearrangement links TRBV19 to TRBJ2-2; 8 bases are a match to TRBD1. This CDR3 comprises 16 residues. Germline V lookup: CDR1 LNHDA, CDR2 SQIVND (reference sequence). J gave up 5 bases and V 4 bases, and 9 bases lay outside the gene matches. CDR3 DNA sequence: TGTGCCAGTAGTAAACCCGGGACAGGTGTGACCGGGGAGCTGTTTTTT. Translating it yields CASSKPGTGVTGELFF.

This clonotype counts as medium-sized. In DNA, the CDR3 is TGCAGTGCTGGGGACAGGGGGCGCGGTAATTCACCCCTCCACTTT. Translated, it gives CSAGDRGRGNSPLHF. V gene TRBV20-1 combines with J gene TRBJ1-6; the match to TRBD1 covers 12 bases. CDR3 length: 15 amino acids. The junction had 5 bases not matched to a gene; V was cut back by 5 bases and J by 6 bases. CDR1 and CDR2 from the germline V gene are DFQATT and SNEGSKA (reference sequence).

The chain joins TRBV19 to TRBJ1-2; possible D gene TRBD1, 5 bases. The germline gives CDR1 LNHDA, CDR2 SQIVND (reference sequence). The CDR3 loop spans 15 amino acids. Trimming took off 3 bases at V and 5 bases at J, with 16 bases between the two ends. Written as DNA, the CDR3 is TGTGCCAGTAGTATCGGGGGACTATCTCTATATGGCTACACCTTC. Residues: CASSIGGLSLYGYTF.